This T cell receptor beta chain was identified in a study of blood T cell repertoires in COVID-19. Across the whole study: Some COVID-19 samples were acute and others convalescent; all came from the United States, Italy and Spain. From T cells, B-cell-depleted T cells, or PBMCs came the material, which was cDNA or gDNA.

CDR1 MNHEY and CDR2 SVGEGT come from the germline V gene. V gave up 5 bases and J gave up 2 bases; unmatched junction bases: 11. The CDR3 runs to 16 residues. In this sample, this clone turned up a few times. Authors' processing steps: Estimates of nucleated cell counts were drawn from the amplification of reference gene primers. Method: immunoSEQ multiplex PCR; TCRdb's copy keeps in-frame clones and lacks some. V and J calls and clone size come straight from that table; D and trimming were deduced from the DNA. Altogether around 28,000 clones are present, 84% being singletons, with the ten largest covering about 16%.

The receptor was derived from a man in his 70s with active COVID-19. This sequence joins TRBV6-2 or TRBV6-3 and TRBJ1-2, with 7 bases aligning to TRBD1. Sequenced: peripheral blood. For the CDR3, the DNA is TGTGCCAGCAGTGCGAGCCACCTGACAGGGAACTATGGCTACACCTTC. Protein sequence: CASSASHLTGNYGYTF.